Here is one T cell receptor (beta chain) with its context. Its cognate antigen is unknown. This CDR3 is built from 15 residues. V was clipped by 1 base and J by 0 bases, with 8 bases between them. From germline, CDR1 is LGHNT and CDR2 FRNRAP. This sample's time point: peripheral blood 6 weeks after treatment start. These data come from a study of PD-L1 blockade in urothelial cancer. The wider study: Analyses used blood from 3 weeks (second dose) and 6 weeks after treatment start. Median T cell yield from blood was over 130,000. Study-wide results and limits: Pretreatment blood TCR clonality under the median forecast improved survival.

Data came from immunoSEQ multiplex PCR; TCRdb stores just in-frame clones and leaves some out. The table records 25,000 to 35,000 clones, 79% of them present only once. The source was PBMCs, collected around atezolizumab (anti-PD-L1) treatment. This rearrangement joins TRBV12-5 to TRBJ2-3, with D possibly matching TRBD1 (6 bases). The receptor's source is a man between 65 and 79 years old with urothelial cancer. The CDR3 coding sequence is TGTGCTAGTGGTTTGGGGACAGCTAGCACAGATACGCAGTATTTT. Translated, it gives CASGLGTASTDTQYF.